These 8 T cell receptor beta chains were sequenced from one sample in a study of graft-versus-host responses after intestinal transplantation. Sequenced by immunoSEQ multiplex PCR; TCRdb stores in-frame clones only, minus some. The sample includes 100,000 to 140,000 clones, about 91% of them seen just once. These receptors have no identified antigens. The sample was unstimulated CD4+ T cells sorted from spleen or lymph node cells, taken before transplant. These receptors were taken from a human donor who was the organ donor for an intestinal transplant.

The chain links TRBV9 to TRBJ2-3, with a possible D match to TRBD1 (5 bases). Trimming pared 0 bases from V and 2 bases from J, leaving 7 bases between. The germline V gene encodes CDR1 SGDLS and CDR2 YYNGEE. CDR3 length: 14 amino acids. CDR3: CASSVAGHTDTQYF. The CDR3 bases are TGTGCCAGCAGCGTAGCAGGACACACAGATACGCAGTATTTT. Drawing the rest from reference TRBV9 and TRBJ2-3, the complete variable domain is DSGVTQTPKHLITATGQRVTLRCSPRSGDLSVYWYQQSLDQGLQFLIQYYNGEERAKGNILERFSAQQFPDLHSELNLSSLELGDSALYFCASSVAGHTDTQYFGPGTRLTVL.

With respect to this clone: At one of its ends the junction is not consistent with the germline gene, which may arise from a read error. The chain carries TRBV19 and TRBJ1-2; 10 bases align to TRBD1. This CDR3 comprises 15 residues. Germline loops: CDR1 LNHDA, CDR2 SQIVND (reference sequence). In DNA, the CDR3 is TGTGCCAGTAGGATAGACAGGGGGCGCGAACAACGCTACACCTTC. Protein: CASRIDRGREQRYTF.

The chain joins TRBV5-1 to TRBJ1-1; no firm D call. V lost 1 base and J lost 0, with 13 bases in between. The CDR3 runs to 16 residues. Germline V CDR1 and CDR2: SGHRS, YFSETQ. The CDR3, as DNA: TGCGCCAGCAGCTTGCACCGCGGCGGGGTGAACACTGAAGCTTTCTTT. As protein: CASSLHRGGVNTEAFF.

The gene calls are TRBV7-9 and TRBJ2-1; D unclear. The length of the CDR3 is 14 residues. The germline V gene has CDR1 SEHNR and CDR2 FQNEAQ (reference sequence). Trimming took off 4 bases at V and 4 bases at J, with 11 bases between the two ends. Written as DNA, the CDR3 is TGTGCCAGCAGCTCCGGCCCGGGTTACAATGAGCAGTTCTTC. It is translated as CASSSGPGYNEQFF.

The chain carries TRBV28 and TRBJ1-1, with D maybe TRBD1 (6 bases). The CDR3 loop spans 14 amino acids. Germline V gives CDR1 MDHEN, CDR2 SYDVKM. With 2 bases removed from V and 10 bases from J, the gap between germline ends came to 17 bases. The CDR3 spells CASSLTGFFHGAFF. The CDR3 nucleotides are TGTGCCAGCAGTTTAACAGGGTTTTTTCACGGAGCTTTCTTT.

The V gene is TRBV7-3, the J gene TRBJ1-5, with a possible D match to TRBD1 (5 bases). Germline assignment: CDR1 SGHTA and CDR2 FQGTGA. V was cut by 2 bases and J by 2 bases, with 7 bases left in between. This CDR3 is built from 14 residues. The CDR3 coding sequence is TGTGCCAGCAGCTTATCGGGGGGCAATCAGCCCCAGCATTTT. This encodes CASSLSGGNQPQHF. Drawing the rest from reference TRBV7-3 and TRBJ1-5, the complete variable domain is GAGVSQTPSNKVTEKGKYVELRCDPISGHTALYWYRQSLGQGPEFLIYFQGTGAADDSGLPNDRFFAVRPEGSVSTLKIQRTERGDSAVYLCASSLSGGNQPQHFGDGTRLSIL.

CDR3 in DNA: TGTGCCAGCAGTTTCCGATTACAAGAGACCCAGTACTTC. Its translation: CASSFRLQETQYF. This chain connects TRBV6-1 to TRBJ2-5; D remains unclear. Trimming cost V 5 bases and J 2 bases, with 9 bases left between them. Per the germline V gene, CDR1 is MNHNS and CDR2 is SASEGT. The CDR3 is 13 amino acids.

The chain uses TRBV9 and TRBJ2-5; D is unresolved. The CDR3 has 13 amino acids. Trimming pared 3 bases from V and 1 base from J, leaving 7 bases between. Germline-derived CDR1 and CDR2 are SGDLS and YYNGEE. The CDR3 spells CASSAQVQETQYF. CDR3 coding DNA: TGTGCCAGCAGCGCACAAGTCCAAGAGACCCAGTACTTC.